Each of the 9 T cell receptor beta chains below was sequenced from the same sample in a study of cytotoxic CD8 clonotypes in ibrutinib-treated CLL. The assay was immunoSEQ multiplex PCR, and TCRdb's table has in-frame clones only and misses some. Of about 76,000 clones listed, less than 85% are singletons. The specimen was PBMCs, collected after 24 months of ibrutinib treatment. The receptors were sampled from a human donor with chronic lymphocytic leukemia.

The rearrangement joins TRBV7-7 to TRBJ2-7; TRBD2 agrees at 12 bases. The CDR3 extends over 15 amino acids. Unmatched junction bases numbered 3, after V lost 5 bases and J lost 1 base. Germline V lookup: CDR1 SSHAT, CDR2 FNYEAQ (reference sequence). The CDR3 sequence is CASSPGLAGSYEQYF. The CDR3 DNA follows: TGTGCCAGCAGCCCGGGACTAGCGGGTTCCTACGAGCAGTACTTC. The variable domain in full, with the rest retrieved from reference TRBV7-7 and TRBJ2-7, is GAGVSQSPRYKVTKRGQDVTLRCDPISSHATLYWYQQALGQGPEFLTYFNYEAQPDKSGLPSDRFSAERPEGSISTLTIQRTEQRDSAMYRCASSPGLAGSYEQYFGPGTRLTVT.

The rearrangement uses TRBV30 and TRBJ1-3; D not resolved. Germline CDR1 is GTSNPN and CDR2 is SVGIG (reference sequence). The CDR3 covers 12 residues. Trimming stripped 5 bases from V and 1 base from J, with 6 bases between. The CDR3 here is CAWDQSGNTIYF. The CDR3 nucleotides read TGTGCCTGGGATCAATCTGGAAACACCATATATTTT.

The J gene is TRBJ2-7, the V gene TRBV6-5, with D perhaps assigned TRBD1 or TRBD2 (5 bases each). Germline CDR1 MNHEY, CDR2 SVGAGI. Trimming took 4 bases from V and 0 from J, leaving 13 bases between them. The CDR3 is made up of 15 amino acids. CDR3 DNA: TGTGCCAGCAGTTCGCAAAGGGACCGCTCCTACGAGCAGTACTTC. This sequence encodes CASSSQRDRSYEQYF.

This sequence joins TRBV10-1 and TRBJ2-7; TRBD1 matches at 9 bases. With 4 bases clipped from V and 5 bases from J, the junction kept 9 bases outside the gene matches. The CDR3 has 15 residues. CDR1 is WNHNN and CDR2 is SYGVQD in the germline V gene (reference sequence). CDR3 nucleotide sequence: TGCGCCAGCAGTGTAATCAGGGGACAGGGAAACGAGCAGTACTTC. Amino acids: CASSVIRGQGNEQYF.

This sequence joins TRBV5-6 and TRBJ2-5; 10 bases are a match to TRBD2. This CDR3 spans 16 amino acids. Germline loops: CDR1 SGHDT, CDR2 YYEEEE. Germline trimming cut 4 bases from V and 4 bases from J; bases unmatched to any gene: 10. Written as DNA, the CDR3 is TGTGCCAGCAGCCAGACTAGCGGGTGGAAGAGAGAGACCCAGTACTTC. Its protein is CASSQTSGWKRETQYF.

The rearrangement links TRBV6-6 to TRBJ2-5; 8 nucleotides line up with TRBD2. The germline V gene has CDR1 MNHNY and CDR2 SVGAGI (reference sequence). Germline trimming cut 7 bases from V and 1 base from J; bases unmatched to any gene: 11. The CDR3 length is 16 residues. The CDR3 is CASNVIAGTGQETQYF. In DNA form, the CDR3 reads TGTGCCAGCAACGTTATAGCGGGGACGGGCCAAGAGACCCAGTACTTC.

The CDR3 DNA is TGTGCCAGCAGCTACCTAGCGGGAGGGGGATACGAGCAGTACTTC. Translated: CASSYLAGGGYEQYF. This sequence joins TRBV11-2 and TRBJ2-7; TRBD2 agrees at 12 bases. Germline-derived CDR1 and CDR2 are SGHAT and FQNNGV. The trim removed 4 bases at V and 4 bases at J, leaving 5 bases unmatched. The length of the CDR3 is 15 residues.

In nucleotides, the CDR3 is TGTGCCAGCAGTCCAACCTCCTCTGGGGCCAACGTCCTGACTTTC. It translates to CASSPTSSGANVLTF. The chain employs TRBV2 and TRBJ2-6; D not certain. The CDR3 length is 15 residues. Per germline, CDR1 SNHLY and CDR2 FYNNEI. The ends were cut back, 5 bases at V and 0 bases at J, with 8 bases in the middle.

The chain couples TRBV7-7 to TRBJ2-2; D might be TRBD1 (6 bases). Germline V gene data show CDR1 as SSHAT and CDR2 as FNYEAQ (reference sequence). The CDR3 runs 13 residues. V lost 5 bases and J lost 5, with 9 bases in between. The CDR3 loop reads CASSADRTGELFF. The CDR3 DNA follows: TGTGCCAGCAGCGCAGACAGGACCGGGGAGCTGTTTTTT.